This passage covers 8 T cell receptor beta chains from one sample sequenced in a study of identical twins. In TCRdb, the 5' RACE reads were re-called with MiXCR into one record per CDR3 protein. The sample contains roughly 710,000 distinct CDR3 sequences, 5.5% to 6.5% of which appear only once. The material sequenced was naive T cells sorted from blood. The receptors were gathered from a man aged 18 to 30 in good health.

The chain combines TRBV5-1 with TRBJ2-5; no clear D. Germline V gene lookup returns CDR1 SGHRS and CDR2 YFSETQ. Between the trimmed V and J ends, which lost 0 bases and 5 bases, there was a span of 11 bases. The CDR3 totals 14 residues. CDR3 in amino acids: CASSLEKPRETQYF. CDR3 nucleotides: TGCGCCAGCAGCTTGGAGAAACCTCGGGAGACCCAGTACTTC.

This clonotype was seen ten or more times. The germline gene is not matched at one end of the junction; a read error may be the cause. V and J are TRBV12-3 or TRBV12-4 and TRBJ2-3; D call uncertain. This CDR3 has 15 residues. The CDR3 loop is CASSSRFGGTDTQYF. The CDR3 nucleotides read TGTGCCAGCAGTTCGCGGTTCGGCGGCACAGACACGCAGTATTTT.

This clonotype has at least ten counts. The rearrangement links TRBV5-6 to TRBJ2-5; TRBD2 aligns across 7 bases. CDR1 SGHDT and CDR2 YYEEEE come from the germline V gene. This CDR3 has 16 amino acids. J gave up 0 bases and V 6 bases, and 11 bases lay outside the gene matches. The CDR3 reads CASTLLRGTYQETQYF. CDR3 bases: TGTGCCAGCACCCTCTTGCGGGGGACGTACCAAGAGACCCAGTACTTC.

The chain is built from TRBV3-1 and TRBJ2-2; 13 bases match TRBD2. CDR1 and CDR2 from the germline V gene are LGHDT and YNNKEL (reference sequence). The junction had 14 bases not matched to a gene; V was cut back by 5 bases and J by 5 bases. The CDR3 has 19 residues. CDR3 protein: CASSGGLAGRLAHTGELFF. The CDR3 coding sequence is TGTGCCAGCAGCGGGGGACTAGCGGGACGGCTGGCCCATACCGGGGAGCTGTTTTTT.

Ten or more counts support this clonotype. The J gene is TRBJ2-5, the V gene TRBV29-1, with TRBD1 matching over 10 bases. Losses at the gene ends were 6 bases for V and 5 bases for J; bases not matched to a gene: 12. Per the germline V gene, CDR1 is SQVTM and CDR2 is ANQGSEA. This CDR3 is 15 amino acids long. CDR3 nucleotides: TGCAGCGTCGTCCGACAGGGGGCTTTCTTTGAGACCCAGTACTTC. The encoded protein is CSVVRQGAFFETQYF. Variable domain in full (rest from reference TRBV29-1 and TRBJ2-5): SAVISQKPSRDICQRGTSLTIQCQVDSQVTMMFWYRQQPGQSLTLIATANQGSEATYESGFVIDKFPISRPNLTFSTLTVSNMSPEDSSIYLCSVVRQGAFFETQYFGPGTRLLVL.

This clonotype was found many times. This chain connects TRBV5-1 to TRBJ1-5; tentative D call: TRBD1 (6 bases). The CDR3 runs to 13 residues. The germline gives CDR1 SGHRS, CDR2 YFSETQ. Trimming left V 0 bases short and J 7 bases short, with 8 bases between. The CDR3 DNA reads TGCGCCAGCAGCTTGGAAGGGGGACAGCCCCAGCATTTT. This codes for CASSLEGGQPQHF.

Comments on this clonotype: A single base separates this from a much larger clone, so it may be a read error. The chain uses TRBV5-1 and TRBJ2-4; D may be TRBD1 or TRBD2 (5 bases each). The DNA end lines up better with TRBJ2-1; the J call may be wrong. The CDR3 length is 15 residues. The germline V gene encodes CDR1 SGHRS and CDR2 YFSETQ. DNA for the CDR3: TGCGCCAGCAGCCAGGGAGAGCGACCCAAAAACATTCAGTTCTTC. It yields the protein CASSQGERPKNIQFF.

This clonotype was counted at least ten times. V usage is TRBV9 and J usage is TRBJ2-3; a possible D gene is TRBD2 (5 bases). This CDR3 is 17 amino acids long. Between the trimmed V and J ends, which lost 0 bases and 3 bases, there was a span of 17 bases. Germline V gene data show CDR1 as SGDLS and CDR2 as YYNGEE. In DNA form, the CDR3 reads TGTGCCAGCAGCGTAGGTGGTACTAGAGGTATGACAGATACGCAGTATTTT. Its protein is CASSVGGTRGMTDTQYF.